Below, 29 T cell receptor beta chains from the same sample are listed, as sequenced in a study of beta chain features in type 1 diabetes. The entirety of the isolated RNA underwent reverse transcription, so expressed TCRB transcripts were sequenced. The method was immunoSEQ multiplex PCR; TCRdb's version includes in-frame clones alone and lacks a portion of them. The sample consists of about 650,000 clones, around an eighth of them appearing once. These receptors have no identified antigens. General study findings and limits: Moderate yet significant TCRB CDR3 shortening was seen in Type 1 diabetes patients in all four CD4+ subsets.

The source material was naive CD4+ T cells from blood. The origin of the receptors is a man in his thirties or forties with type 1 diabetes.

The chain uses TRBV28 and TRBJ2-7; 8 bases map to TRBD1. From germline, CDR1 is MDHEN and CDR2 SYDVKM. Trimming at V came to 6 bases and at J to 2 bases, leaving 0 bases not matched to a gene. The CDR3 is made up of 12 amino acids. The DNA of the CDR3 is TGTGCCAGCAGGGGACAGGCCTACGAGCAGTACTTC. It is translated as CASRGQAYEQYF.

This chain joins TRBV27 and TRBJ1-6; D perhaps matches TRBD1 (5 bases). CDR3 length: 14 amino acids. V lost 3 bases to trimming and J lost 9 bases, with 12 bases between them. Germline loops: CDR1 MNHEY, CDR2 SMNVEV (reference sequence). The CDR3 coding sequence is TGTGCCAGCAGTTTTCAGGGTTACTTTTCACCCCTCCACTTT. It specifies CASSFQGYFSPLHF.

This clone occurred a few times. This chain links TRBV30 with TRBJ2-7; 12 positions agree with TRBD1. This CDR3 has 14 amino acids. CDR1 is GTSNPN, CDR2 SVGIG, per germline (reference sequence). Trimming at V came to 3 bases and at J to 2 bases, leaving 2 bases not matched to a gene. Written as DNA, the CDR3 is TGTGCCTGGAGGGGACAGGGGGCGACCTACGAGCAGTACTTC. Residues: CAWRGQGATYEQYF.

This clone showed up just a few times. The CDR3, as DNA: TGCGCCAGCAGCACGGGACAGGGAGGGACTGAAGCTTTCTTT. This encodes CASSTGQGGTEAFF. The J gene is TRBJ1-1, the V gene TRBV5-1, with 9 bases that match TRBD1. The CDR3 consists of 14 residues. Germline loops: CDR1 SGHRS, CDR2 YFSETQ. After removal of 4 bases from V and 5 bases from J, the junction contained 6 bases not matched to a gene.

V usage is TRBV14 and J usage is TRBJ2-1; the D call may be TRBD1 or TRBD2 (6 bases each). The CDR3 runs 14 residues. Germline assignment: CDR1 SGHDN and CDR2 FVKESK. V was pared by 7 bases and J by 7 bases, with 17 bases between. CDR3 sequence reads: CASTTGGGKNEQFF. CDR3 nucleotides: TGTGCCAGCACGACTGGGGGCGGGAAGAATGAGCAGTTCTTC. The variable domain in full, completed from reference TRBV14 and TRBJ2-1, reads EAGVTQFPSHSVIEKGQTVTLRCDPISGHDNLYWYRRVMGKEIKFLLHFVKESKQDESGMPNNRFLAERTGGTYSTLKVQPAELEDSGVYFCASTTGGGKNEQFFGPGTRLTVL.

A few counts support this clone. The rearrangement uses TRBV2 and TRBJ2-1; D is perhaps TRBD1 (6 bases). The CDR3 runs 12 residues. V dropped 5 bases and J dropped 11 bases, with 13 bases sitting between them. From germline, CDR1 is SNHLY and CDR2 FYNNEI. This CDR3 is CASSQTGEQQFF. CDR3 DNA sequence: TGTGCCAGCAGTCAGACAGGAGAACAGCAGTTCTTC.

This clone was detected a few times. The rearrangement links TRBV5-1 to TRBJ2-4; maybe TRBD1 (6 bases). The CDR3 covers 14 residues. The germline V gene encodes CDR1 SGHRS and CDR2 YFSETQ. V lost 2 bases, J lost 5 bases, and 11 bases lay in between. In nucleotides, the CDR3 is TGCGCCAGCAGCTTTGACAGGTTCCAAAACATTCAGTACTTC. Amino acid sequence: CASSFDRFQNIQYF.

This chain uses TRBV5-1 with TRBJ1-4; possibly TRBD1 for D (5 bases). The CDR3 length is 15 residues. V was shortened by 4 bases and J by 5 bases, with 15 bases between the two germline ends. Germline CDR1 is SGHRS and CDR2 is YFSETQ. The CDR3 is CASSLTVSENEKLFF. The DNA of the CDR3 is TGCGCCAGCAGCCTGACAGTTTCCGAGAATGAAAAACTGTTTTTT.

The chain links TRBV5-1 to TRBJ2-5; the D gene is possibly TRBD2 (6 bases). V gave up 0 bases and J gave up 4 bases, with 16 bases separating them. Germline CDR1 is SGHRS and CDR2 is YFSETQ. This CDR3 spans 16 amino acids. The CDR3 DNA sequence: TGCGCCAGCAGCTTGGTCATCGGGGGTCGGCGAGAGACCCAGTACTTC. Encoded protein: CASSLVIGGRRETQYF.

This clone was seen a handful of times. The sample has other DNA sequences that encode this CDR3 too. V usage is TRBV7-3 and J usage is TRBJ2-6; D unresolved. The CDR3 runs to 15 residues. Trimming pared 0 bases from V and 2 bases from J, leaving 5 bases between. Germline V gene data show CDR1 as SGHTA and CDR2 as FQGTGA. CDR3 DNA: TGTGCCAGCAGCTTAACGGGAACTGGGGCCAACGTCCTGACTTTC. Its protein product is CASSLTGTGANVLTF.

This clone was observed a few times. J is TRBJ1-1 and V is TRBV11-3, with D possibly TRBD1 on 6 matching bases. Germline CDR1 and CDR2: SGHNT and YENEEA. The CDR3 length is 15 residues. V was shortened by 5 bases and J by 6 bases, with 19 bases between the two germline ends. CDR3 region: CASSRLQGRGAEAFF. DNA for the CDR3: TGTGCCAGCAGCAGACTACAGGGCAGAGGAGCTGAAGCTTTCTTT.

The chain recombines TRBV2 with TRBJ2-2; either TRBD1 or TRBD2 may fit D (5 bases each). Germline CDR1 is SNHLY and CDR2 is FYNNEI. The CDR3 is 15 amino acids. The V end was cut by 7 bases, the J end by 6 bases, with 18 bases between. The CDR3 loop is CASTVTGPSPGELFF. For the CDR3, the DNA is TGTGCCAGCACCGTCACGGGACCTTCTCCCGGGGAGCTGTTTTTT.

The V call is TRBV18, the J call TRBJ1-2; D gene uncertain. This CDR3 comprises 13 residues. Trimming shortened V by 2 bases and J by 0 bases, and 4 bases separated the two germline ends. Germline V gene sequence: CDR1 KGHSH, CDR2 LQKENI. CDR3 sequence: CASSPAPNYGYTF. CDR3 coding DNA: TGTGCCAGCTCACCAGCACCTAACTATGGCTACACCTTC.

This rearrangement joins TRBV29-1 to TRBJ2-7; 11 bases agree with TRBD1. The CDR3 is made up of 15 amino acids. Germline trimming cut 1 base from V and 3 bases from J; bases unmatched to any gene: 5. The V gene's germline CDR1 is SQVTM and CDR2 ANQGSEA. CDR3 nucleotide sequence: TGCAGCGTTGAAGGGGGGACAGGGGGACTCTACGAGCAGTACTTC. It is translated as CSVEGGTGGLYEQYF.

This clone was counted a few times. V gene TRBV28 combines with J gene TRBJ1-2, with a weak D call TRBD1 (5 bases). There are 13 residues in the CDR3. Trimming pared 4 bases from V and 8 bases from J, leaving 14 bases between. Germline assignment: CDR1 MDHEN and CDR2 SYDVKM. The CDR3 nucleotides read TGTGCCAGCAGTTCCCTATCAGGGAGGGGCTACACCTTC. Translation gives CASSSLSGRGYTF.

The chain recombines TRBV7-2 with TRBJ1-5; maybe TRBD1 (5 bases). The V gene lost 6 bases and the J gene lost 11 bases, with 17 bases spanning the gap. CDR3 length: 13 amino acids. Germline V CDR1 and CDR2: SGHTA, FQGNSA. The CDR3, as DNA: TGTGCCAGCAGTTTCTTTGGAGGGGTCTCCCAGCATTTT. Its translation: CASSFFGGVSQHF.

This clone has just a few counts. CDR3: CASSQDSALDSEDEKLFF. DNA of the CDR3: TGCGCCAGCAGCCAAGATTCGGCCTTGGACAGTGAGGATGAAAAACTGTTTTTT. J is TRBJ1-4 and V is TRBV4-3, with a weak D call TRBD1 (6 bases). Germline CDR1 is LGHNA and CDR2 is YSLEER. Trimming removed 0 bases from V and 6 bases from J, with 20 bases in between. The CDR3 length is 18 residues.

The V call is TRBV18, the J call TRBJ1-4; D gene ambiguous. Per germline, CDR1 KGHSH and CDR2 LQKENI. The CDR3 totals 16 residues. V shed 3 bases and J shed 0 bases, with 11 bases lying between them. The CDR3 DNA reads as TGTGCCAGCTCACCGCGGGAGGCCTCAACTAATGAAAAACTGTTTTTT. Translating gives CASSPREASTNEKLFF.

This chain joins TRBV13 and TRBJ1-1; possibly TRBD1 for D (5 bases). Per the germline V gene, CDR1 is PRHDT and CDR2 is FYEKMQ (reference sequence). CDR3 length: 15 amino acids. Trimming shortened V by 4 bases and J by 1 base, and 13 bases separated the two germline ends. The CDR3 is CASSSRTKGNTEAFF. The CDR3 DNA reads TGTGCCAGCAGCTCACGGACAAAAGGGAACACTGAAGCTTTCTTT.

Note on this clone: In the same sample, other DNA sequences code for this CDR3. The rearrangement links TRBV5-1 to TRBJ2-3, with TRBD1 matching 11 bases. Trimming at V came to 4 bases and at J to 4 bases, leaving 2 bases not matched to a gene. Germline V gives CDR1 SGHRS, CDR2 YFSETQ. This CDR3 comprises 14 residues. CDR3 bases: TGCGCCAGCAGCCCGGGACAGGGGGCAGATACGCAGTATTTT. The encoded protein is CASSPGQGADTQYF.

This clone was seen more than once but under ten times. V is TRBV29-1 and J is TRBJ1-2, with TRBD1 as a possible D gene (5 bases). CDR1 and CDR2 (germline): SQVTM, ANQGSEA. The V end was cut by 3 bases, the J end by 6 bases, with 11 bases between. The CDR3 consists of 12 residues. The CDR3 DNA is TGCAGCGTTGACCCAAGGGGTGATGGCTACACCTTC. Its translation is CSVDPRGDGYTF. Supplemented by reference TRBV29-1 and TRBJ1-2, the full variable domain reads SAVISQKPSRDICQRGTSLTIQCQVDSQVTMMFWYRQQPGQSLTLIATANQGSEATYESGFVIDKFPISRPNLTFSTLTVSNMSPEDSSIYLCSVDPRGDGYTFGSGTRLTVV.

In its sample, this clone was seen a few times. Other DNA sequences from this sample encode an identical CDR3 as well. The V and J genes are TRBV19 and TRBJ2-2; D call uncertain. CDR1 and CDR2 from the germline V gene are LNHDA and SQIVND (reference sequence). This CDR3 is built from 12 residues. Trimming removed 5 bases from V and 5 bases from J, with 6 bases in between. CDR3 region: CASSPTTGELFF. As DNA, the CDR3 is TGTGCCAGTAGTCCAACGACCGGGGAGCTGTTTTTT.

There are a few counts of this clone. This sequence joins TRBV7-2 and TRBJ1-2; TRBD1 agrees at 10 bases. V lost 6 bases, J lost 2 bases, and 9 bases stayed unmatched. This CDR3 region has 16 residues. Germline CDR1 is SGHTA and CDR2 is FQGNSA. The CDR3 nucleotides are TGTGCCAGCAGTCTGACCCGGGGACAGGGGAACTATGGCTACACCTTC. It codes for CASSLTRGQGNYGYTF.

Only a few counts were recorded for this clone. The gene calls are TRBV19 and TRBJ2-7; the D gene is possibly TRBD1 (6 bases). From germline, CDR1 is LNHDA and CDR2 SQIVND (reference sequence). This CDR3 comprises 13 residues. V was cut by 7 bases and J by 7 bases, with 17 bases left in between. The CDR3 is CASTPGTSLEQYF. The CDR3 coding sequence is TGTGCCAGTACCCCTGGGACATCCCTGGAGCAGTACTTC.

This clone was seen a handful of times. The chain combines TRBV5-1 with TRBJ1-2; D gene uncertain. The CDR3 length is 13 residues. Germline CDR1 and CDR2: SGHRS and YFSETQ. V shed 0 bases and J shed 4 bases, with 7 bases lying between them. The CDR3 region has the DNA TGCGCCAGCAGCTTGGCCCGGGGCTATGGCTACACCTTC. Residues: CASSLARGYGYTF.

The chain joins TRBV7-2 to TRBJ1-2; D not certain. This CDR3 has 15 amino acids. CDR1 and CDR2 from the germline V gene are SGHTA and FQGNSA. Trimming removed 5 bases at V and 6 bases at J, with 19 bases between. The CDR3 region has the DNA TGTGCCAGCAGCCCGGGCCCACAACGGCCCGATGGCTACACCTTC. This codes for CASSPGPQRPDGYTF.

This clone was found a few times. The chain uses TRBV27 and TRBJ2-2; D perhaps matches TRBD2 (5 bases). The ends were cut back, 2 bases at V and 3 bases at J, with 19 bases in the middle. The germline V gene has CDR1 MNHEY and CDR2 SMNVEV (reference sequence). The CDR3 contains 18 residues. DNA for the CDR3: TGTGCCAGCAGTTTAAGGGCCCGGCCTAGCTGGGACACCGGGGAGCTGTTTTTT. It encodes CASSLRARPSWDTGELFF.

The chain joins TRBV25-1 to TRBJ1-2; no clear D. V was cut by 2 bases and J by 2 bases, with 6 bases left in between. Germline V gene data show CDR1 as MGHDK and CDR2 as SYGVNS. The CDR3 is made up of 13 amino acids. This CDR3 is CASSEDGNYGYTF. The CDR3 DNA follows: TGTGCCAGCAGTGAAGACGGAAACTATGGCTACACCTTC.

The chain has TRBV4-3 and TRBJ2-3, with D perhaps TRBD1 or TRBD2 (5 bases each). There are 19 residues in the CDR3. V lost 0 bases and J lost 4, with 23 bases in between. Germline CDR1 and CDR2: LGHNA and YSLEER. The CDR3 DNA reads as TGCGCCAGCAGCCAAGATCTAGCCACCGGGACCAACTTAGCAGATACGCAGTATTTT. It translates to CASSQDLATGTNLADTQYF.